One sample yielded the 8 T cell receptor beta chains listed below, sequenced in a study of T-cell memory formation after mild COVID-19. TCRdb itself ran the 5' RACE reads through MiXCR, one entry per CDR3 protein. In the table there are approximately 430,000 distinct CDR3 sequences, more than 20% of which are singletons. The sequencing sample was made of PBMCs or a T cell subset sorted from them (not recorded which). The receptors come from an adult woman who had mild COVID-19 (a few samples of this study predate the infection). Cell type and time point are not known.

The gene calls are TRBV20-1 and TRBJ2-6, with a weak D call TRBD1 (5 bases). Trimming stripped 3 bases from V and 0 bases from J, with 21 bases between. Germline assignment: CDR1 DFQATT and CDR2 SNEGSKA (reference sequence). This CDR3 region has 19 residues. CDR3 sequence reads: CSARDQDTRSSSGANVLTF. The CDR3, as DNA: TGCAGTGCTAGGGACCAGGACACCCGTTCGAGCTCTGGGGCCAACGTCCTGACTTTC.

In its sample, this clonotype was seen a few times. The chain combines TRBV12-3 or TRBV12-4 with TRBJ2-2, with 7 bases identical to TRBD2. Trimming at V came to 3 bases and at J to 7 bases, leaving 8 bases not matched to a gene. The CDR3 has 15 amino acids. For the CDR3, the DNA is TGTGCCAGCAGTTTCCCTAGCGGAGGCGGCGGGGAGCTGTTTTTT. This sequence encodes CASSFPSGGGGELFF.

This clonotype occurred a few times. J is TRBJ2-5 and V is TRBV4-2; 12 nucleotides match TRBD2. V shed 0 bases and J 5 bases; nucleotides not matched to a gene: 10. Germline V gene lookup returns CDR1 LGHNA and CDR2 YNFKEQ. The CDR3 extends over 18 amino acids. The CDR3 loop reads CASSQDWASGGADETQYF. The CDR3, as DNA: TGTGCCAGCAGCCAAGATTGGGCTAGCGGGGGGGCCGATGAGACCCAGTACTTC.

V is TRBV6-1 and J is TRBJ1-1; 8 bases fit TRBD1. Germline CDR1 and CDR2: MNHNS and SASEGT. This CDR3 spans 13 amino acids. The V gene end was trimmed by 7 bases and the J gene end by 4 bases; junction bases not matched to a gene: 5. CDR3 amino acids: CASKRQGSTEAFF. The CDR3 DNA is TGTGCCAGCAAGAGACAGGGGAGCACTGAAGCTTTCTTT.

This clonotype was seen only a few times. The gene calls are TRBV20-1 and TRBJ2-5; 14 bases line up with TRBD2. This CDR3 region has 14 residues. The germline V gene encodes CDR1 DFQATT and CDR2 SNEGSKA (reference sequence). Trimming removed 3 bases from V and 5 bases from J; junction bases left unmatched: 2. Here the CDR3 DNA reads TGCAGTGCTAGGACTAGCGGGGGGGGTGAGACCCAGTACTTC. Its translation: CSARTSGGGETQYF.

This chain uses TRBV29-1 with TRBJ2-1, with D unclear. V was pared by 4 bases and J by 5 bases, with 9 bases between. CDR1 and CDR2 (germline): SQVTM, ANQGSEA. There are 12 residues in the CDR3. The CDR3 coding sequence is TGCAGCGTTGCTCCGGGCCACAATGAGCAGTTCTTC. Protein: CSVAPGHNEQFF.

This clonotype was found many times. The DNA for the CDR3 is TGTGCCATCAGTGATCCGCCCCAGGGGGCTAGGGGTTCACCCCTCCACTTT. Protein product: CAISDPPQGARGSPLHF. The V gene is TRBV10-3, the J gene TRBJ1-6; 8 bases fit TRBD1. The CDR3 is made up of 17 amino acids. The V gene end was trimmed by 3 bases and the J gene end by 9 bases; junction bases not matched to a gene: 13. CDR1 and CDR2 from the germline V gene are ENHRY and SYGVKD.

This chain joins TRBV5-1 and TRBJ2-5; 9 nucleotides line up with TRBD2. V lost 0 bases to trimming and J lost 5 bases; unmatched junction nucleotides: 14. The germline V gene has CDR1 SGHRS and CDR2 YFSETQ. This CDR3 has 18 amino acids. CDR3 protein: CASSLEPLSGGSLETQYF. For the CDR3, the DNA is TGCGCCAGCAGCTTGGAACCCCTCAGCGGGGGGAGCTTGGAGACCCAGTACTTC.